This T cell receptor beta chain was obtained from a study of identical twins. In TCRdb, the 5' RACE reads were re-called with MiXCR into one record per CDR3 protein. This table has roughly 1.6 million distinct CDR3 sequences, less than 35% appearing once. Every sampled donor was Caucasian and healthy. This clonotype was picked up many times. Its antigen is as yet unknown. Findings and caveats of the study: The abundant beta clonotypes from cord blood had fewer insertions, and memory repertoires had none of this.

The germline V and J ends were trimmed by 5 bases and 4 bases, with 12 bases remaining between them. This CDR3 is 14 amino acids long. The germline CDR1 and CDR2 sequences are MGHRA and YSYEKL. The sample consisted of cord blood. This TCR was recovered from a newborn girl in good health. The chain combines TRBV4-1 with TRBJ2-1; no definite D call. This CDR3 is CASSVGFVYNEQFF. In nucleotides, the CDR3 is TGCGCCAGCAGCGTAGGTTTTGTGTACAATGAGCAGTTCTTC.